Listed here is a single TCR beta chain. Antigen: not known. This sample includes further DNA sequences coding for the same CDR3. Repertoires were generated with immunoSEQ multiplex PCR, while TCRdb's copy carries only in-frame clones and drops some. Among more than 140,000 clones, about 90% were seen once, and the ten largest hold under 3.5%. These data belong to a study of T cell responses to AZD1222 COVID-19 vaccine. Germline V gene sequence: CDR1 SGHAT, CDR2 FQNNGV. The CDR3 consists of 13 residues. V was pared by 3 bases and J by 1 base, with 4 bases between. Overall study results and limits: Spike-spanning, vaccine-associated CD4 TCRs were dominant at 160-218 and 743-854.

Specimen: peripheral blood, collected on day 0 of AZD1222 vaccination. The chain has TRBV11-2 and TRBJ2-1; D not resolved. The sequence derives from an adult in good health. The CDR3 DNA sequence: TGTGCCAGCAGCTTCCGGTCCTACAATGAGCAGTTCTTC. Translating it yields CASSFRSYNEQFF.